This TCR beta chain was recovered during a study of T cell repertoires in cytomegalovirus infection. Whole-study context: Alongside well-studied HLA-B-restricted CMV epitopes, recently identified HLA-C-restricted CMV epitopes were also used. Matching HLA type and CMV infection were both indicated by public TCR beta signatures.

The study, taken as a whole, reports: Ex vivo, HLA-C-restricted CMV-specific TCR beta clonotypes prevailed over the rest of the response. Carriers of CMV and the relevant HLA type were discriminated by public TCR beta frequency.

Germline trimming cut 4 bases from V and 3 bases from J; bases unmatched to any gene: 6. The CDR3 is 15 residues long. Germline CDR1 and CDR2: SGHAT and FQNNGV. TCRdb redid the calling of the reads with MiXCR, one entry per CDR3 protein. The data hold 450,000 to 650,000 distinct CDR3 sequences, with about 39% observed a single time. Worth noting for this clonotype: What it binds is unknown.

V usage is TRBV11-2 and J usage is TRBJ2-7; 10 bases are a match to TRBD2. The TCR was taken from a human donor in good health (CMV status not recorded). Some clones in this sample may be carry-over from other donors' samples. The sequencing used cultured PBMCs, collected from culture after CMV antigen stimulation. CDR3 nucleotide sequence: TGTGCCAGCAGCTCCCTTAGCGGGAGGTTCTACGAGCAGTACTTC. Amino acid sequence: CASSSLSGRFYEQYF.